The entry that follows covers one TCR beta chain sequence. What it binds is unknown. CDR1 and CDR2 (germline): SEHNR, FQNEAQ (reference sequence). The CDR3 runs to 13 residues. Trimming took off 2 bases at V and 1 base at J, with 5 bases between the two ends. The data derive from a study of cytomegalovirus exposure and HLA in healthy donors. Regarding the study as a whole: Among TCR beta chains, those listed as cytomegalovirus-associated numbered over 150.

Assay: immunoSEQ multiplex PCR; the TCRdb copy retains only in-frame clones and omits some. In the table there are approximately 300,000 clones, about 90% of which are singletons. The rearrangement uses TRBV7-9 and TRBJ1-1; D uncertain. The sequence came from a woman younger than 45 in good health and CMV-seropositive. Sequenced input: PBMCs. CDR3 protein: CASSLKQNTEAFF. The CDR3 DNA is TGTGCCAGCAGCTTAAAACAGAACACTGAAGCTTTCTTT. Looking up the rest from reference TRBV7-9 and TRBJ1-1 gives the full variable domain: DTGVSQNPRHKITKRGQNVTFRCDPISEHNRLYWYRQTLGQGPEFLTYFQNEAQLEKSRLLSDRFSAERPKGSFSTLEIQRTEQGDSAMYLCASSLKQNTEAFFGQGTRLTVV.